Presented here are 27 T cell receptor beta chains from one specimen sequenced in a study of CD8+ T cells in alopecia areata (dated by TCRdb to 2017 to 2018). The method was the immunoSEQ multiplex PCR assay. For TCR sequencing, RNA was extracted from every sample and reverse transcribed into cDNA to serve as template. Here the immuneACCESS table is served through TCRdb, limited to in-frame sequences with V and J called. Missing clones are a known gap in these copies; in checked studies unresolved V genes cover under half, and the rest lacks a known reason. This sample gives some 25,000 clones in total; 50% to 55% of them show up just once. The ten largest clonotypes hold around 30% of the sample. What was sequenced was NKG2D-high CD8+ T cells sorted from blood. The cell subset or site tag for this specimen amounts to: sorted CD8+ NKG2D-high blood T cells. These receptors all stem from a human donor with alopecia areata.

This chain connects TRBV29-1 to TRBJ2-1; the D is unclear. Looked up from germline, CDR1 is SQVTM and CDR2 is ANQGSEA. The V gene lost 4 bases and the J gene lost 6 bases, with 10 bases spanning the gap. CDR3 length equals 12 residues. In DNA form, the CDR3 reads TGCAGCGTTGGGGCTAGTTTCAATGAGCAGTTCTTC. The encoded protein is CSVGASFNEQFF.

The chain employs TRBV5-1 and TRBJ2-2; D may be TRBD2 (6 bases). The V gene's germline CDR1 is SGHRS and CDR2 YFSETQ. The V gene lost 5 bases and the J gene lost 6 bases, with 8 bases spanning the gap. CDR3 length: 12 residues. CDR3 amino acids: CASRAGAGELFF. CDR3 coding DNA: TGCGCCAGCAGAGCGGGCGCCGGGGAGCTGTTTTTT.

The V and J genes are TRBV5-1 and TRBJ2-1; no clear D gene. V gave up 3 bases and J gave up 4 bases, with 8 bases separating them. CDR1 and CDR2 from the germline V gene are SGHRS and YFSETQ. This CDR3 is 13 amino acids long. CDR3: CASSSRAYNEQFF. The CDR3, as DNA: TGCGCCAGCAGCTCCCGTGCGTACAATGAGCAGTTCTTC.

The chain recombines TRBV7-2 with TRBJ2-1; no definite D call. CDR3 length equals 14 residues. Deletions cut 0 bases from V and 6 bases from J, with 9 bases between. CDR1 is SGHTA, CDR2 FQGNSA, per germline. The CDR3 nucleotides read TGTGCCAGCAGCTTAGCGGGCTGGGGCAATGAGCAGTTCTTC. This codes for CASSLAGWGNEQFF.

A few counts support this clone. This rearrangement joins TRBV5-1 to TRBJ2-1, with D tentatively TRBD1 (5 bases). The CDR3 contains 19 residues. The germline CDR1 and CDR2 sequences are SGHRS and YFSETQ. Trimming took 0 bases from V and 4 from J, leaving 23 bases between them. The CDR3 reads CASSLALMYRTSDYNEQFF. The CDR3 DNA reads TGCGCCAGCAGCTTGGCATTAATGTACAGGACCTCCGATTACAATGAGCAGTTCTTC.

The rearrangement joins TRBV27 to TRBJ2-1, with 13 positions matching TRBD2. CDR3 length: 14 amino acids. Per the germline V gene, CDR1 is MNHEY and CDR2 is SMNVEV (reference sequence). Trimming cost V 10 bases and J 7 bases; bases outside gene matches: 7. The CDR3 DNA reads TGTGCCACCTCGACTAGCGGGAGGAAGAATGAGCAGTTCTTC. It specifies CATSTSGRKNEQFF.

This rearrangement joins TRBV11-2 to TRBJ2-1; D perhaps matches TRBD1 (9 bases). Per germline, CDR1 SGHAT and CDR2 FQNNGV. V lost 3 bases to trimming and J lost 7 bases, with 16 bases between them. This CDR3 comprises 15 residues. CDR3 in amino acids: CASSFAGGQGNEQFF. In DNA, the CDR3 is TGTGCCAGCAGCTTCGCGGGAGGACAGGGGAATGAGCAGTTCTTC.

This rearrangement joins TRBV5-1 to TRBJ2-7, with TRBD2 matching 11 bases. Germline assignment: CDR1 SGHRS and CDR2 YFSETQ. CDR3 size: 15 residues. V was pared by 3 bases and J by 9 bases, with 11 bases of the junction left unmatched. The CDR3 protein is CASSSTSGRNLGQYF. The CDR3 DNA is TGCGCCAGCAGCTCTACTAGCGGGAGAAATTTGGGGCAGTACTTC.

This clone was observed once. This sequence joins TRBV7-6 and TRBJ2-3, with a weak D call TRBD2 (6 bases). With 2 bases removed from V and 3 bases from J, the gap between germline ends came to 15 bases. Per germline, CDR1 SGHVS and CDR2 FNYEAQ. The CDR3 spans 16 residues. CDR3 sequence reads: CASSLLRRGVTDTQYF. The CDR3 DNA reads TGTGCCAGCAGCTTACTTAGGCGCGGGGTAACAGATACGCAGTATTTT.

The J gene is TRBJ1-1, the V gene TRBV9; D gene unclear. Germline V gene sequence: CDR1 SGDLS, CDR2 YYNGEE. The V gene lost 0 bases and the J gene lost 6 bases, with 12 bases spanning the gap. There are 14 residues in the CDR3. The CDR3: CASSVDPRIAEAFF. Here the CDR3 DNA reads TGTGCCAGCAGCGTAGACCCGCGGATCGCTGAAGCTTTCTTT. The entire variable domain, with the rest obtained from reference TRBV9 and TRBJ1-1, is as follows: DSGVTQTPKHLITATGQRVTLRCSPRSGDLSVYWYQQSLDQGLQFLIQYYNGEERAKGNILERFSAQQFPDLHSELNLSSLELGDSALYFCASSVDPRIAEAFFGQGTRLTVV.

The chain has TRBV28 and TRBJ2-7; possibly TRBD1 for D (6 bases). Germline CDR1 and CDR2: MDHEN and SYDVKM. This CDR3 has 13 residues. V was shortened by 8 bases and J by 3 bases, with 14 bases between the two germline ends. The CDR3: CASQTGIHYEQYF. CDR3 DNA: TGTGCCAGCCAAACAGGGATCCACTACGAGCAGTACTTC.

This rearrangement joins TRBV28 to TRBJ2-1, with D uncertain. V lost 7 bases and J 10 bases, leaving 14 bases between the germline ends. From germline, CDR1 is MDHEN and CDR2 SYDVKM. This CDR3 comprises 12 residues. CDR3 DNA sequence: TGTGCCAGCACCCTAGGGTTGGCCGAGCAGTTCTTC. It codes for CASTLGLAEQFF.

The chain recombines TRBV27 with TRBJ1-5, with a possible D match to TRBD1 (5 bases). Trimming took 6 bases from V and 0 from J, leaving 12 bases between them. CDR1 is MNHEY and CDR2 is SMNVEV in the germline V gene (reference sequence). The CDR3 spans 15 residues. The CDR3 region is CASRQEAYSNQPQHF. CDR3 DNA: TGTGCCAGCAGACAGGAGGCTTATAGCAATCAGCCCCAGCATTTT.

This sequence joins TRBV6-5 and TRBJ2-7, with D uncertain. V was shortened by 5 bases and J by 0 bases, with 8 bases between the two germline ends. The CDR3 extends over 13 amino acids. Germline assignment: CDR1 MNHEY and CDR2 SVGAGI. CDR3 residues: CASSQQSSYEQYF. The CDR3 bases are TGTGCCAGCAGTCAACAAAGCTCCTACGAGCAGTACTTC.

The genes are TRBV5-6 and TRBJ2-1, with a tentative D call TRBD1 (6 bases). This CDR3 region has 16 residues. V gave up 3 bases and J gave up 0 bases, with 13 bases separating them. Germline CDR1 SGHDT, CDR2 YYEEEE. The CDR3 sequence: CASSYLQGGSYNEQFF. CDR3 in DNA: TGTGCCAGCAGCTACCTACAGGGTGGCTCCTACAATGAGCAGTTCTTC.

This chain connects TRBV25-1 to TRBJ1-2; D is uncertain. The germline CDR1 and CDR2 sequences are MGHDK and SYGVNS. The CDR3 contains 13 residues. Trimming removed 6 bases from V and 8 bases from J, with 16 bases in between. The CDR3 nucleotides are TGTGCCAGCAGCCTAGGCAGGTCGCTAGGCTACACCTTC. As protein: CASSLGRSLGYTF.

This chain connects TRBV7-9 to TRBJ2-3, with 7 bases that match TRBD2. The CDR3 is 15 residues long. Germline V gives CDR1 SEHNR, CDR2 FQNEAQ (reference sequence). Trimming cost V 3 bases and J 2 bases; bases outside gene matches: 5. As DNA, the CDR3 is TGTGCCAGCAGCTTCGGACTAGACTCCACAGATACGCAGTATTTT. This translates into CASSFGLDSTDTQYF.

The chain employs TRBV7-9 and TRBJ2-5, with D possibly being TRBD1 (6 bases). The germline V and J ends were trimmed by 5 bases and 1 base, with 14 bases remaining between them. This CDR3 is 15 amino acids long. Germline V CDR1 and CDR2: SEHNR, FQNEAQ (reference sequence). CDR3 DNA sequence: TGTGCCAGCAGCCTCGGACAGTCTTCCCAAGAGACCCAGTACTTC. It encodes CASSLGQSSQETQYF.

The CDR3 DNA reads as TGTGCCAGCAACCCCTTGGGTGGACAGGGGGGCAATCGGGGCTACGAGCAGTACTTC. It is translated as CASNPLGGQGGNRGYEQYF. The chain employs TRBV7-9 and TRBJ2-7; 10 bases agree with TRBD1. V lost 7 bases, J lost 3 bases, and 21 bases stayed unmatched. Germline V gene lookup returns CDR1 SEHNR and CDR2 FQNEAQ (reference sequence). This CDR3 comprises 19 residues.

CDR3 sequence reads: CASSFPDPQYF. In nucleotides, the CDR3 is TGTGCCAGCAGTTTCCCCGACCCGCAGTACTTC. The V and J genes are TRBV28 and TRBJ2-7; unclear D gene. This CDR3 is built from 11 residues. V was clipped by 3 bases and J by 9 bases, with 9 bases between them. In germline, CDR1 is MDHEN, CDR2 SYDVKM.

The rearrangement joins TRBV28 to TRBJ2-7; D possibly corresponds to TRBD2 (5 bases). The CDR3 totals 15 residues. With 4 bases removed from V and 5 bases from J, the gap between germline ends came to 18 bases. CDR1 MDHEN and CDR2 SYDVKM come from the germline V gene. CDR3 bases: TGTGCCAGCAGTTCTAGCCCTCCGACTGGTAACGAGCAGTACTTC. Amino acids: CASSSSPPTGNEQYF.

The chain links TRBV6-5 to TRBJ2-5; D is ambiguous. Trimming stripped 0 bases from V and 5 bases from J, with 4 bases between. CDR1 MNHEY and CDR2 SVGAGI come from the germline V gene. CDR3 length: 12 residues. The CDR3 spells CASSYSSETQYF. The DNA of the CDR3 is TGTGCCAGCAGTTACTCGAGTGAGACCCAGTACTTC.

In its sample, this clone was seen a few times. This sequence joins TRBV5-8 and TRBJ2-5, with a tentative D call TRBD1 (6 bases). Germline values: CDR1 SGHTS, CDR2 YDEGEE. The CDR3 has 15 residues. The ends were cut back, 4 bases at V and 0 bases at J, with 13 bases in the middle. The CDR3 DNA follows: TGTGCCAGCAGCCCCTCGACAGGCTACCAAGAGACCCAGTACTTC. Its translation is CASSPSTGYQETQYF.

This clone has a handful of counts. The genes are TRBV7-9 and TRBJ1-1; maybe TRBD1 (5 bases). The CDR3 is 16 amino acids. Trimming took off 2 bases at V and 4 bases at J, with 17 bases between the two ends. Per the germline V gene, CDR1 is SEHNR and CDR2 is FQNEAQ (reference sequence). CDR3 amino acids: CASSLPKSGGSTEAFF. CDR3 coding DNA: TGTGCCAGCAGCTTACCCAAGTCGGGGGGGAGCACTGAAGCTTTCTTT.

DNA for the CDR3: TGTGCCAGCTCACCCCCCTTGGCAAGGGAAGAGACCCAGTACTTC. This codes for CASSPPLAREETQYF. V gene TRBV18 combines with J gene TRBJ2-5, with D unresolved. Germline V gene lookup returns CDR1 KGHSH and CDR2 LQKENI. This CDR3 is 15 amino acids long. V lost 3 bases, J lost 3 bases, and 14 bases lay in between.

The rearrangement uses TRBV4-1 and TRBJ2-3, with 11 bases aligning to TRBD2. CDR3 length: 15 amino acids. Germline CDR1 is MGHRA and CDR2 is YSYEKL. V shed 3 bases, J shed 4 bases, and the junction held 3 bases outside the gene matches. CDR3 region: CASSHRTSGSDTQYF. DNA for the CDR3: TGCGCCAGCAGCCACCGGACTAGCGGGTCAGATACGCAGTATTTT.

This clone was detected once. The chain couples TRBV11-3 to TRBJ2-1, with 8 bases fitting TRBD1. This CDR3 comprises 18 residues. In germline, CDR1 is SGHNT, CDR2 YENEEA. V gave up 4 bases and J gave up 5 bases; unmatched junction bases: 16. The DNA for the CDR3 is TGTGCCAGCAGCTCCCCTCGAGGACAGGGTGATATTCACAATGAGCAGTTCTTC. It specifies CASSSPRGQGDIHNEQFF.